This TCR beta chain was obtained from a study of response to subunit inactivated influenza vaccine (dated by TCRdb to the late 2010s). For the wider study: To follow how T cells responded to a trivalent subunit inactivated influenza vaccine, the researchers relied on deep quantitative profiling of the T cell receptor repertoire. Overall results and qualifications from the work: According to the authors, only a limited number of new T cells may be recruited by each seasonal influenza vaccination.

The library relied on RT-PCR. The run used an Illumina HiSeq 2500. TCRdb reanalyzed the raw reads on its own, using fastp at Q25 for trimming and MiXCR for clone calling, and kept in-frame beta chains. Each CDR3 protein appears once, grouped with its most common genes and DNA. Recorded for this sample are under 550,000 distinct CDR3 sequences; 7.6% of them occurred a single time. The ten biggest clones cover around 13% of the sample. About this clonotype: The specificity of this receptor is unknown. No base qualities exist here, and no much larger clone lies one base off it.

From its cysteine to its phenylalanine, the CDR3 spans 13 amino acids. This entry keeps only the CDR3 DNA: 39 bases, framed from base 1. The germline V gene (reference sequence) supplies CDR1 DFQATT and CDR2 SNEGSKA. Relative to germline, V is 5 bases shorter and J is 5 bases shorter, with 16 bases between their ends. The TCR originated in a man aged 50 to 69 who received an inactivated influenza vaccine. Donor details come from another sample of the same person, matched by shared clones. The chain links TRBV20-1 with TRBJ2-7; TRBD1 is a possible D gene, resting on 6 matching bases. The sequences come from PBMCs from blood, collected less than 25 months after vaccination. The base sequence is TGCAGTGCTTTCAGGGGCACGGCGAACGAGCAGTACTTC. Protein translation: CSAFRGTANEQYF.